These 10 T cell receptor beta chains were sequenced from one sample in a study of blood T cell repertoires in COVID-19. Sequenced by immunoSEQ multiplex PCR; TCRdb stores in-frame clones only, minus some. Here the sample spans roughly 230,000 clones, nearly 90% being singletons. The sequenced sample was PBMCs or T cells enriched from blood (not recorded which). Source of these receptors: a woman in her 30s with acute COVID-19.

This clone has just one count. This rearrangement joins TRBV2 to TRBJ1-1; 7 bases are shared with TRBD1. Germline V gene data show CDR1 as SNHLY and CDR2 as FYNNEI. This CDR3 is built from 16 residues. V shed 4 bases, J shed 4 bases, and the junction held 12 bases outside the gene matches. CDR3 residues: CASSARRQGSFTEAFF. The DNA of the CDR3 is TGTGCCAGCAGTGCCCGCAGACAGGGTAGCTTCACTGAAGCTTTCTTT.

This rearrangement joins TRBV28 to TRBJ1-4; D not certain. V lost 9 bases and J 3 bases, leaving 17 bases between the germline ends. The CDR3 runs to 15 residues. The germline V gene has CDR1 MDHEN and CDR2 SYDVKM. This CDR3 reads CASILTAAANEKLFF. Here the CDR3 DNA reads TGTGCCAGTATTCTGACTGCGGCGGCTAATGAAAAACTGTTTTTT.

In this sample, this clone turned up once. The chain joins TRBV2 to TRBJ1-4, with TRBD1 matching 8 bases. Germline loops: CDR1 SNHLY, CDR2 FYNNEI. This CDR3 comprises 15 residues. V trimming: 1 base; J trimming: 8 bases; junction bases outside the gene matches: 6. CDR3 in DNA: TGTGCCAGCAGTGAAGGGACAGGGAGGGTCGAAAAACTGTTTTTT. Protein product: CASSEGTGRVEKLFF.

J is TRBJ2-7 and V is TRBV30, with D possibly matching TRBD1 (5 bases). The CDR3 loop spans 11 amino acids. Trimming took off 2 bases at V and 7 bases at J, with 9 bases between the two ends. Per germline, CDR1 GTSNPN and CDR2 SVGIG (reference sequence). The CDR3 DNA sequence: TGTGCCTGGAGTTCTCAGGGTGAGCAGTACTTC. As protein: CAWSSQGEQYF.

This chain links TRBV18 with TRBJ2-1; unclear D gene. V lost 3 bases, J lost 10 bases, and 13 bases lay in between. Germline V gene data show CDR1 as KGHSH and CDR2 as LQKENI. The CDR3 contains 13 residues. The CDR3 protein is CASSPSHVGEQFF. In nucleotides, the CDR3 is TGTGCCAGCTCACCTAGCCACGTCGGAGAGCAGTTCTTC.

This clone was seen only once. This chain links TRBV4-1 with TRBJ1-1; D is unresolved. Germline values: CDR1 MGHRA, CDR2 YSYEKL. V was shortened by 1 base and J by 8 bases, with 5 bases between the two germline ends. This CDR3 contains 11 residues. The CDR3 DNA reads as TGCGCCAGCAGCCAAGGGCCGGAAGCTTTCTTT. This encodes CASSQGPEAFF.

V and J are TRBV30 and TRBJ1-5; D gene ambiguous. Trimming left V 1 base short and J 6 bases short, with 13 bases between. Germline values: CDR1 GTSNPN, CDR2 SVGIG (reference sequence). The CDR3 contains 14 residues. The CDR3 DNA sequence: TGTGCCTGGAGTGCGAGTACCGGCGGTCAGCCCCAGCATTTT. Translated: CAWSASTGGQPQHF.

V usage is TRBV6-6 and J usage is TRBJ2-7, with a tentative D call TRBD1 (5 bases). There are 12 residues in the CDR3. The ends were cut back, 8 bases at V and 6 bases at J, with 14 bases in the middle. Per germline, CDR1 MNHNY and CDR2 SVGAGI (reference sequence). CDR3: CASEGVPSEQYF. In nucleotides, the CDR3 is TGTGCCAGCGAAGGGGTGCCGAGCGAGCAGTACTTC.

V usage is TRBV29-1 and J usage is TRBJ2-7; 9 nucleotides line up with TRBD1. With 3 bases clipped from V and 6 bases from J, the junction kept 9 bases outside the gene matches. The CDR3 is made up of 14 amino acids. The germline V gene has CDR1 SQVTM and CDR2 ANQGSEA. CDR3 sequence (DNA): TGCAGCGTTGACGAGACGGGACAGGGCCGCGAGCAGTACTTC. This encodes CSVDETGQGREQYF.

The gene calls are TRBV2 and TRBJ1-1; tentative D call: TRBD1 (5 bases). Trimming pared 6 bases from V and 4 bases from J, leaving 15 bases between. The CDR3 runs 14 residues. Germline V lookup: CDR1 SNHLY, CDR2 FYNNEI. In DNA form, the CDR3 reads TGTGCCAGCAGCGAACGAGACAGAGTCACTGAAGCTTTCTTT. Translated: CASSERDRVTEAFF. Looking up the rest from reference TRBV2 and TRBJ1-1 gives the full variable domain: EPEVTQTPSHQVTQMGQEVILRCVPISNHLYFYWYRQILGQKVEFLVSFYNNEISEKSEIFDDQFSVERPDGSNFTLKIRSTKLEDSAMYFCASSERDRVTEAFFGQGTRLTVV.